This T cell receptor (beta chain) was captured by sequencing in a study of blood T cell repertoires in COVID-19 (dated by TCRdb to the early 2020s). Concerning the study at large: Samples from collaborators originated in the United States, Italy and Spain and spanned both the acute and convalescent phases of COVID-19. The material from the prospective study consisted of cDNA or gDNA derived from T cells, B-cell-depleted T cells, or PBMCs. The dataset comprised deeply sampled blood TCRbeta repertoires from subjects exposed to, actively infected with, or recovered from COVID-19. A freely available public database, intended as a resource for researchers studying the immune response to SARS-CoV-2, is where the repertoires were released. The samples were drawn from the first 160 participants of the ongoing ImmuneRACE study and from 1,254 subjects provided by 6 global collaborators. Nearly every sample came with metadata listing a de-identified subject ID, COVID-19 status, age in years and sex. HLA class I and class II types, where available, came from metadata supplied by the sample provider rather than from assay-based typing.

Study-wide findings and limitations: The amount of clinical and demographic metadata varied by source and participant and was provided uncurated.

The immunoSEQ Assay, a bias-controlled multiplex PCR, was used to amplify TCRbeta CDR3 regions from genomic DNA. The study's processing was this. Within the assay, amplification of reference gene primers was used to estimate how many nucleated cells each sample contained. To quantify the absolute abundance of each unique TCRbeta CDR3 rearrangement, sequence reads were collapsed and filtered. Productive Simpson clonality was computed per sample as the square root of Simpson's diversity index over productive rearrangements. TCRdb took this table from immuneACCESS and kept in-frame rearrangements with V and J called. Such tables lack part of the clones; where checked against another copy, unresolved V genes explain under half of the gap, and the rest is unexplained. Clonal size and the V and J genes are those of that table, whereas D and trimming came from the DNA. For this sample there are approximately 75,000 clones; 88% appear just once. The ten largest clones capture approximately 30% of the sample.

About this clone: This receptor's antigen is unknown. It has no much larger one-base neighbor in the sample; base qualities were not kept.

Whole blood was collected in K2EDTA tubes by collaborating institutions according to the institutions' own protocols. For TCRbeta analysis, collaborator samples were shipped as frozen whole blood, as isolated PBMCs, or as DNA extracted from either sample type. The specimen was peripheral blood. This clonotype originated in a man aged 50-60 years with acute or convalescent COVID-19.

The CDR3 here reads CASSETSTGELFF. The DNA sequence follows: TGCGCCAGCAGTGAGACAAGCACCGGGGAGCTGTTTTTT. The sequence joins TRBV10-1 to TRBJ2-2; no D gene is confidently identified. There are 13 amino acids in the CDR3, from cysteine to phenylalanine inclusive. Only the CDR3 DNA is retained, 39 bases long and in frame from the first base. CDR1 and CDR2 are drawn from the germline V gene (reference sequence): WNHNN, SYGVQD. Relative to germline, V is 2 bases shorter and J is 4 bases shorter, with 5 bases between their ends.